The clone carrying this T cell receptor (beta chain) has just one count. The length of the CDR3 is 14 residues. Germline CDR1 MDHEN, CDR2 SYDVKM. Trimming shortened V by 8 bases and J by 3 bases, and 13 bases separated the two germline ends. Study processing details: Nucleated cell number was recorded as an estimate derived from reference gene primer amplification. Data came from immunoSEQ multiplex PCR; TCRdb stores just in-frame clones and leaves some out. V and J calls plus clone size are reproduced from that table; the DNA served to infer D and trimming. The sample has around 87,000 clones; 80% are singletons. The source of the sample is a study of blood T cell repertoires in COVID-19. Study in general: Samples of COVID-19 (acute and convalescent) were obtained from the United States, Italy and Spain. PBMCs, B-cell-depleted T cells, or T cells were the source of the cDNA or gDNA that made up the material.

The V gene is TRBV28, the J gene TRBJ2-2; TRBD2 might be the D (6 bases). Sequenced input: peripheral blood. This TCR came from a human donor in a cohort sampled during active COVID-19. The CDR3 here is CASEPGTYTGELFF. The CDR3, as DNA: TGTGCCAGCGAACCAGGGACTTACACCGGGGAGCTGTTTTTT.